The rows below give T cell receptor beta chains drawn from one sample of a study of molecular identifiers for immune sequencing clone quantification. TCRdb called the PCR reads again in MiXCR, with one record for every CDR3 protein. The sample lists hundreds of thousands of distinct CDR3 sequences; 25% were seen once. Sample: naive CD8+ T cells from blood, with Jurkat cell RNA spiked in. These receptors all come from a human donor in good health. Some libraries in this study had Jurkat cell RNA spiked in. CDR3s include the opening cysteine and the closing phenylalanine or tryptophan. Fields, in order: V gene, CDR3 length, J gene, clone size, D gene, CDR3 protein, CDR3 DNA. The D gene is left open where the match is weak. A clone size is listed for some rows: how often the clone was seen (once, few, many), or a class if it is expanded.

V gene: TRBV4-1; CDR3 length: 15; J gene: TRBJ1-2; clone size: -; D gene: TRBD1; CDR3 protein: CASSQERGTGLGYTF; CDR3 DNA: TGCGCCAGCAGCCAGGAACGGGGGACAGGGCTTGGCTACACCTTC
V gene: TRBV28; CDR3 length: 15; J gene: TRBJ2-6; clone size: many; D gene: -; CDR3 protein: CASTKGGSGANVLTF; CDR3 DNA: TGTGCCAGCACGAAAGGGGGTTCTGGGGCCAACGTCCTGACTTTC
V gene: TRBV4-3; CDR3 length: 15; J gene: TRBJ2-1; clone size: -; D gene: -; CDR3 protein: CASRWGLLSYNEQFF; CDR3 DNA: TGCGCCAGCAGGTGGGGGCTGCTTTCCTACAATGAGCAGTTCTTC
V gene: TRBV19; CDR3 length: 14; J gene: TRBJ2-3; clone size: few; D gene: TRBD2; CDR3 protein: CASSTARGADTQYF; CDR3 DNA: TGTGCCAGTAGTACCGCGCGGGGGGCAGATACGCAGTATTTT
V gene: TRBV6-6; CDR3 length: 12; J gene: TRBJ2-1; clone size: -; D gene: -; CDR3 protein: CASSYSRNEQFF; CDR3 DNA: TGTGCCAGCAGTTACTCGCGCAATGAGCAGTTCTTC
V gene: TRBV7-9; CDR3 length: 15; J gene: TRBJ1-5; clone size: few; D gene: -; CDR3 protein: CASSRAGHSNQPQHF; CDR3 DNA: TGTGCCAGCAGCAGGGCGGGCCATAGCAATCAGCCCCAGCATTTT
V gene: TRBV13; CDR3 length: 17; J gene: TRBJ2-1; clone size: -; D gene: TRBD2; CDR3 protein: CASSPLGVAGSYNEQFF; CDR3 DNA: TGTGCCAGCAGCCCATTGGGGGTAGCGGGCTCCTACAATGAGCAGTTCTTC
V gene: TRBV12-3/TRBV12-4; CDR3 length: 15; J gene: TRBJ1-2; clone size: -; D gene: TRBD1; CDR3 protein: CASSPDRGLDYGYTF; CDR3 DNA: TGTGCCAGCAGTCCGGACAGGGGGCTTGACTATGGCTACACCTTC
V gene: TRBV12-3/TRBV12-4; CDR3 length: 13; J gene: TRBJ2-5; clone size: few; D gene: -; CDR3 protein: CASRLAGSETQYF; CDR3 DNA: TGTGCCAGCAGGTTGGCAGGATCAGAGACCCAGTACTTC
V gene: TRBV7-6; CDR3 length: 15; J gene: TRBJ2-7; clone size: -; D gene: -; CDR3 protein: CASSFGPSYSYEQYF; CDR3 DNA: TGTGCCAGCAGCTTCGGACCCTCTTACAGCTACGAGCAGTACTTC
V gene: TRBV27; CDR3 length: 17; J gene: TRBJ2-3; clone size: -; D gene: -; CDR3 protein: CASSLTRGPGGEDTQYF; CDR3 DNA: TGTGCCAGCAGCTTAACTCGGGGTCCGGGCGGGGAAGATACGCAGTATTTT
V gene: TRBV12-3/TRBV12-4; CDR3 length: 14; J gene: TRBJ2-7; clone size: -; D gene: -; CDR3 protein: CASSTDSKTYEQYF; CDR3 DNA: TGTGCCAGCAGCACCGACTCAAAAACCTACGAGCAGTACTTC
V gene: TRBV28; CDR3 length: 13; J gene: TRBJ1-5; clone size: few; D gene: -; CDR3 protein: CASTDESNQPQHF; CDR3 DNA: TGTGCCAGCACCGACGAAAGCAATCAGCCCCAGCATTTT
V gene: TRBV25-1; CDR3 length: 15; J gene: TRBJ1-4; clone size: -; D gene: -; CDR3 protein: CASSGLRGFGEKLFF; CDR3 DNA: TGTGCCAGCAGTGGCTTGAGGGGATTCGGTGAAAAACTGTTTTTT
V gene: TRBV2; CDR3 length: 16; J gene: TRBJ1-1; clone size: few; D gene: TRBD1; CDR3 protein: CASRLDRGNMNTEAFF; CDR3 DNA: TGTGCCAGCAGGTTGGACAGGGGGAACATGAACACTGAAGCTTTCTTT
V gene: TRBV7-2; CDR3 length: 14; J gene: TRBJ2-1; clone size: many; D gene: -; CDR3 protein: CASSGGSSYNEQFF; CDR3 DNA: TGTGCCAGCAGCGGGGGTAGTTCCTACAATGAGCAGTTCTTC
V gene: TRBV15; CDR3 length: 14; J gene: TRBJ2-7; clone size: -; D gene: -; CDR3 protein: CATSTRGSSYGQYF; CDR3 DNA: TGTGCCACCAGCACCAGAGGGAGCAGTTACGGGCAGTACTTC
V gene: TRBV6-5; CDR3 length: 11; J gene: TRBJ2-7; clone size: many; D gene: -; CDR3 protein: CASSYGVEQYF; CDR3 DNA: TGTGCCAGCAGTTACGGGGTCGAGCAGTACTTC
V gene: TRBV7-9; CDR3 length: 12; J gene: TRBJ2-3; clone size: many; D gene: -; CDR3 protein: CASSLREDTQYF; CDR3 DNA: TGTGCCAGCAGCTTAAGGGAAGATACGCAGTATTTT
V gene: TRBV24-1; CDR3 length: 17; J gene: TRBJ1-4; clone size: -; D gene: -; CDR3 protein: CATNVEGATAGNEKLFF; CDR3 DNA: TGTGCCACCAACGTAGAGGGAGCCACGGCTGGCAATGAAAAACTGTTTTTT
V gene: TRBV14; CDR3 length: 16; J gene: TRBJ2-1; clone size: -; D gene: -; CDR3 protein: CASSQFSGGYYNEQFF; CDR3 DNA: TGTGCCAGCAGCCAATTCTCAGGGGGGTACTACAATGAGCAGTTCTTC
V gene: TRBV7-9; CDR3 length: 15; J gene: TRBJ2-2; clone size: few; D gene: -; CDR3 protein: CASSLKTIITGELFF; CDR3 DNA: TGTGCCAGCAGCTTAAAAACGATAATCACCGGGGAGCTGTTTTTT
V gene: TRBV3-1; CDR3 length: 14; J gene: TRBJ1-1; clone size: -; D gene: -; CDR3 protein: CASTADGMNTEAFF; CDR3 DNA: TGTGCCAGCACCGCGGACGGCATGAACACTGAAGCTTTCTTT
V gene: TRBV4-2; CDR3 length: 13; J gene: TRBJ2-1; clone size: many; D gene: -; CDR3 protein: CASSQDLVNEQFF; CDR3 DNA: TGTGCCAGCAGCCAAGACCTGGTCAATGAGCAGTTCTTC
V gene: TRBV19; CDR3 length: 15; J gene: TRBJ2-3; clone size: many; D gene: TRBD2; CDR3 protein: CASNSLAGLPDTQYF; CDR3 DNA: TGTGCCAGTAATAGTCTAGCGGGGCTGCCGGATACGCAGTATTTT
V gene: TRBV29-1; CDR3 length: 14; J gene: TRBJ1-1; clone size: many; D gene: TRBD1; CDR3 protein: CSVLDRDSYTEAFF; CDR3 DNA: TGCAGCGTCCTAGACAGGGATTCGTACACTGAAGCTTTCTTT
V gene: TRBV9; CDR3 length: 15; J gene: TRBJ1-4; clone size: -; D gene: -; CDR3 protein: CASSVSGGPEEKLFF; CDR3 DNA: TGTGCCAGCAGCGTATCCGGGGGGCCGGAAGAAAAACTGTTTTTT
V gene: TRBV20-1; CDR3 length: 18; J gene: TRBJ1-1; clone size: many; D gene: TRBD1; CDR3 protein: CSARDLRDRVRMNTEAFF; CDR3 DNA: TGCAGTGCTAGAGATCTAAGGGACAGGGTACGAATGAACACTGAAGCTTTCTTT
V gene: TRBV12-3/TRBV12-4; CDR3 length: 15; J gene: TRBJ1-3; clone size: -; D gene: -; CDR3 protein: CASSSRLSSGNTIYF; CDR3 DNA: TGTGCCAGCAGTTCCCGATTGAGCTCTGGAAACACCATATATTTT
V gene: TRBV4-1; CDR3 length: 15; J gene: TRBJ2-5; clone size: -; D gene: TRBD1; CDR3 protein: CASSLGTGVSETQYF; CDR3 DNA: TGCGCCAGCAGCCTCGGGACAGGGGTATCGGAGACCCAGTACTTC
V gene: TRBV3-1; CDR3 length: 14; J gene: TRBJ2-5; clone size: -; D gene: -; CDR3 protein: CASSQEAEFETQYF; CDR3 DNA: TGTGCCAGCAGCCAAGAGGCGGAGTTCGAGACCCAGTACTTC
V gene: TRBV11-3; CDR3 length: 11; J gene: TRBJ2-1; clone size: few; D gene: -; CDR3 protein: CASGTGYEQFF; CDR3 DNA: TGTGCCAGCGGGACTGGGTACGAGCAGTTCTTC
V gene: TRBV12-3/TRBV12-4; CDR3 length: 15; J gene: TRBJ2-4; clone size: few; D gene: -; CDR3 protein: CASTVGYLAKNIRCF; CDR3 DNA: TGTGCCAGCACCGTAGGTTACCTTGCCAAAAACATTCGGTGCTTC
V gene: TRBV7-9; CDR3 length: 16; J gene: TRBJ1-5; clone size: few; D gene: -; CDR3 protein: CASSSGVAGGNQPQHF; CDR3 DNA: TGTGCCAGCAGCTCTGGGGTCGCGGGAGGTAATCAGCCCCAGCATTTT
V gene: TRBV29-1; CDR3 length: 14; J gene: TRBJ1-4; clone size: -; D gene: -; CDR3 protein: CSVGSVLTNEILLF; CDR3 DNA: TGCAGCGTTGGATCGGTTCTGACTAATGAAATACTGTTATTT
V gene: TRBV27; CDR3 length: 14; J gene: TRBJ1-1; clone size: -; D gene: -; CDR3 protein: CASSLRGINTAAFF; CDR3 DNA: TGTGCCAGCAGTTTAAGGGGGATCAACACTGCAGCTTTCTTT
V gene: TRBV9; CDR3 length: 17; J gene: TRBJ2-3; clone size: -; D gene: TRBD2; CDR3 protein: CASSVSLGGSVTDTQYF; CDR3 DNA: TGTGCCAGCAGCGTAAGTCTGGGGGGGAGCGTGACAGATACGCAGTATTTT
V gene: TRBV7-2; CDR3 length: 15; J gene: TRBJ2-2; clone size: many; D gene: -; CDR3 protein: CASSEGHFVTGELFF; CDR3 DNA: TGTGCCAGCAGCGAGGGACACTTCGTCACCGGGGAGCTGTTTTTT
V gene: TRBV2; CDR3 length: 15; J gene: TRBJ1-2; clone size: -; D gene: TRBD1; CDR3 protein: CASSEGPGQIIGYTF; CDR3 DNA: TGTGCCAGCAGTGAAGGGCCGGGACAGATTATTGGCTACACCTTC
V gene: TRBV20-1; CDR3 length: 13; J gene: TRBJ2-7; clone size: many; D gene: TRBD2; CDR3 protein: CSAWTSGKGEQYF; CDR3 DNA: TGCAGTGCTTGGACTAGCGGGAAGGGCGAGCAGTACTTC
V gene: TRBV7-6; CDR3 length: 15; J gene: TRBJ2-7; clone size: many; D gene: TRBD1; CDR3 protein: CASSLAGQGANEQYF; CDR3 DNA: TGTGCCAGCAGCTTAGCCGGACAGGGAGCGAACGAGCAGTACTTC
V gene: TRBV5-6; CDR3 length: 14; J gene: TRBJ2-7; clone size: once; D gene: -; CDR3 protein: CAGSFARNSYEQYF; CDR3 DNA: TGTGCCGGCAGCTTCGCCAGGAACTCCTACGAGCAGTACTTC
V gene: TRBV19; CDR3 length: 15; J gene: TRBJ2-2; clone size: few; D gene: -; CDR3 protein: CASSIGLGLHGELFF; CDR3 DNA: TGTGCCAGTAGTATAGGTCTGGGGCTGCACGGGGAGCTGTTTTTT
V gene: TRBV6-2/TRBV6-3; CDR3 length: 14; J gene: TRBJ1-5; clone size: -; D gene: -; CDR3 protein: CASSTSYRYQPQHF; CDR3 DNA: TGTGCCAGCAGTACTTCCTACAGGTATCAGCCCCAGCATTTT
V gene: TRBV4-3; CDR3 length: 17; J gene: TRBJ1-2; clone size: -; D gene: -; CDR3 protein: CASSQDGPGLTQIGYTF; CDR3 DNA: TGCGCCAGCAGCCAAGATGGTCCAGGGCTGACCCAAATCGGCTACACCTTC
V gene: TRBV20-1; CDR3 length: 13; J gene: TRBJ1-1; clone size: -; D gene: -; CDR3 protein: CSAPPLGGTEAFF; CDR3 DNA: TGCAGTGCCCCCCCGCTAGGTGGCACTGAAGCTTTCTTT
V gene: TRBV19; CDR3 length: 15; J gene: TRBJ2-2; clone size: many; D gene: -; CDR3 protein: CASSPWGTRTGELFF; CDR3 DNA: TGTGCCAGTAGTCCCTGGGGCACCCGGACCGGGGAGCTGTTTTTT
V gene: TRBV7-9; CDR3 length: 19; J gene: TRBJ1-4; clone size: few; D gene: -; CDR3 protein: CASSSNDQGYFATNEKLFF; CDR3 DNA: TGTGCCAGCAGCTCAAACGATCAGGGGTACTTTGCAACTAATGAAAAACTGTTTTTT